This is a list of T cell receptor beta chains from one sample in a study of T cell repertoires in cytomegalovirus infection. TCRdb processed the reads anew with MiXCR; each CDR3 protein has one entry. The table lists approximately 990,000 distinct CDR3 sequences, around 31% of them singletons. For these TCRs, the target antigens are not known. The starting material was cultured CD8+ T cells from PBMCs, obtained from culture after CMV antigen stimulation. These receptors all stem from a human donor in good health (CMV status not recorded). Some clones in this sample may be carry-over from other donors' samples. Each CDR3 is given with its conserved first and last residue. The order of the fields is J gene, D gene, V gene, clone size, CDR3 protein, CDR3 DNA. The D gene is left open where the match is weak. Only some rows state a clone size, as once, few, many or a class for expanded clones.

>TRBJ2-5|-|TRBV27|-
CASRRGNNRPQETQYF
TGTGCCAGCAGGAGGGGGAATAACCGCCCTCAAGAGACCCAGTACTTC
>TRBJ1-1|-|TRBV19|-
CASMGAEAFF
TGTGCCAGTATGGGAGCCGAAGCTTTCTTT
>TRBJ1-3|-|TRBV7-8|-
CASSLVGGSSGNTIYF
TGTGCCAGCAGCTTAGTAGGGGGAAGCTCTGGAAACACCATATATTTT
>TRBJ1-2|TRBD1|TRBV7-9|few
CASSSTNRGRGNNISYGYTF
TGTGCCAGCAGCTCGACGAATAGGGGCAGGGGGAACAATATTTCCTATGGCTACACCTTC
>TRBJ2-1|-|TRBV5-1|-
CASSPGEGGGNEQFF
TGCGCCAGCAGCCCCGGGGAGGGGGGCGGCAATGAGCAGTTCTTC
>TRBJ2-2|TRBD2|TRBV9|-
CASSIGGGTGELFF
TGTGCCAGCAGTATAGGCGGGGGTACTGGGGAGCTGTTTTTT
>TRBJ2-4|TRBD2|TRBV7-9|few
CASSLVARGGTKNIQYF
TGTGCCAGCAGCTTAGTAGCCCGGGGGGGGACCAAAAACATTCAGTACTTC
>TRBJ1-3|-|TRBV29-1|-
CSAGGSGNTIYF
TGCAGCGCGGGGGGTTCTGGAAACACCATATATTTT
>TRBJ1-1|-|TRBV15|-
CATSRTIRGTVEAFF
TGTGCCACCAGCAGAACCATTAGGGGTACGGTTGAAGCTTTCTTT
>TRBJ1-3|-|TRBV6-6|once
CASSYSKALGNTIYF
TGTGCCAGCAGTTACTCGAAAGCCCTGGGAAATACCATATATTTT
>TRBJ1-1|-|TRBV5-4|-
CASSFPFGGHTEAFF
TGTGCCAGCAGCTTTCCCTTCGGCGGACACACTGAAGCTTTCTTT
>TRBJ2-4|-|TRBV7-6|-
CASSLPPFPARDRNIQYF
TGTGCCAGCAGCTTACCTCCCTTTCCCGCCAGGGATAGAAACATTCAGTACTTC
>TRBJ1-2|-|TRBV7-3|-
CASSSPGHSSGYTF
TGTGCCAGCAGCTCCCCGGGACATTCGAGTGGCTACACCTTC
>TRBJ2-1|TRBD2|TRBV6-6|-
CASSYPGTSGALEQFF
TGTGCCAGCAGTTACCCCGGGACTAGCGGGGCCCTTGAGCAGTTCTTC
>TRBJ2-3|-|TRBV27|few
CASSLYNPGDSTDTQYF
TGTGCCAGCAGTTTATATAATCCGGGGGATAGCACAGATACGCAGTATTTT
>TRBJ1-1|-|TRBV7-9|-
CASSLAGAFF
TGTGCCAGCAGCTTAGCGGGAGCTTTCTTT
>TRBJ1-2|-|TRBV7-9|-
CASSPLRTFGYTF
TGTGCCAGCAGCCCTCTTCGGACCTTTGGCTACACCTTC
>TRBJ2-2|TRBD1|TRBV7-6|many
CASRPRTGEGTGELFF
TGTGCCAGCAGACCTAGGACAGGGGAGGGCACCGGGGAGCTGTTTTTT
>TRBJ2-7|TRBD1|TRBV12-3/TRBV12-4|many
CASSSIYPNPGQGSYEQYF
TGTGCCAGCAGTTCTATCTACCCTAACCCGGGACAGGGGTCCTACGAGCAGTACTTC
>TRBJ1-2|TRBD1|TRBV6-1|few
CASSGSRTGRYGYTF
TGTGCCAGCAGTGGATCTCGGACAGGACGATATGGCTACACCTTC
>TRBJ2-2|-|TRBV10-2|few
CASSDMEELLFF
TGCGCCAGCAGTGATATGGAAGAGTTGCTGTTTTTT
>TRBJ2-1|TRBD2|TRBV9|-
CASSVGTSPNEQFF
TGTGCCAGCAGCGTAGGGACTAGTCCCAATGAGCAGTTCTTC
>TRBJ2-7|-|TRBV5-5|-
CASSYGKYEQYF
TGTGCCAGCAGTTACGGGAAATACGAGCAGTACTTC
>TRBJ2-7|-|TRBV7-6|many
CASSLADGYEQYF
TGTGCCAGCAGCTTAGCGGACGGTTACGAGCAGTACTTC
>TRBJ1-6|-|TRBV20-1|few
CSARPNSGTISSAFDGSPLHF
TGCAGTGCTAGACCCAACAGCGGGACGATTTCTTCCGCCTTTGATGGTTCACCCCTCCACTTT
>TRBJ1-1|TRBD1|TRBV28|-
CASSLWAGGNTEAFF
TGTGCCAGCAGTTTATGGGCAGGGGGGAACACTGAAGCTTTCTTT
>TRBJ1-1|TRBD1|TRBV6-6|-
CVSRTGATEAFF
TGTGTCAGCAGGACAGGTGCGACTGAAGCTTTCTTT
>TRBJ1-1|TRBD1|TRBV6-8|-
CATSTGGVTEAFF
TGTGCCACCTCAACAGGGGGGGTCACTGAAGCTTTCTTT
>TRBJ2-2|TRBD2|TRBV7-3|many
CASSPSGGGTGELFF
TGTGCCAGCAGCCCGAGCGGGGGAGGTACCGGGGAGCTGTTTTTT
>TRBJ2-5|-|TRBV7-3|few
CASSSGTSETQYF
TGTGCCAGCAGCTCCGGGACTTCAGAGACCCAGTACTTC
>TRBJ2-7|TRBD1|TRBV5-6|few
CASSSGQALIEQYF
TGTGCCAGCAGCTCGGGACAGGCCCTGATCGAGCAGTACTTC
>TRBJ1-3|-|TRBV7-6|-
CASSSLRDGNTIYF
TGTGCTAGCAGCTCACTGAGGGACGGAAACACCATATATTTT
>TRBJ2-5|-|TRBV7-9|-
CASSTSPPKKGRQETQYF
TGTGCCAGCTCAACCTCCCCCCCAAAGAAGGGGAGACAAGAGACCCAGTACTTC
>TRBJ1-5|-|TRBV19|-
CASIGGMGGNQPQHF
TGTGCCAGTATAGGAGGGATGGGTGGCAATCAGCCCCAGCATTTT
>TRBJ1-4|-|TRBV4-1|-
CASSHRLNEKLFF
TGCGCCAGCAGCCATCGACTCAATGAAAAACTGTTTTTT
>TRBJ2-1|-|TRBV4-1|-
CASSQELGNSYHEQFF
TGCGCCAGCAGCCAAGAATTAGGGAATTCATATCATGAGCAGTTCTTC
>TRBJ2-1|TRBD1|TRBV20-1|few
CSARRTGYYNEQFF
TGCAGTGCGCGTCGGACAGGCTACTACAATGAGCAGTTCTTC
>TRBJ1-5|TRBD1|TRBV28|many
CASRYDRASNQPQHF
TGTGCCAGCAGATATGACAGGGCTAGCAATCAGCCCCAGCATTTT
>TRBJ2-5|-|TRBV4-3|once
CASSQELGREETQYF
TGCGCCAGCAGCCAAGAGTTAGGCAGGGAAGAGACCCAGTACTTC